The source of this T cell receptor beta chain is a study of T cell clonotyping in hematopoietic cell transplantation. Looking at the study overall: Cytoreduction preceded collection of pretransplant recipient samples.

Regarding time point: recipient sample about 28 days before transplant, after cytoreduction. Assay: immunoSEQ multiplex PCR; the TCRdb copy retains only in-frame clones and omits some. Among approximately 28,000 clones listed, 70% to 85% were seen once. This CDR3 contains 13 residues. The V end lost 5 bases, the J end lost 6 bases, and 14 bases lay between the germline ends. Germline values: CDR1 MRHNA, CDR2 SNTAGT. General study points: Pathologically expanded recipient clonotypes increased progressively from day 30 to day 180 as diversity fell. At the given depth, recipient repertoires were over 97% de novo clonotypes.

As regards this clone: Its antigen remains unknown.

The J gene is TRBJ2-7, the V gene TRBV6-4; no firm D call. Sequencing was performed on peripheral blood mononuclear cells, taken before stem cell transplant. The receptor was derived from a woman aged 55-70 years with acute myeloid leukemia. Some clones in this sample may be carry-over from other donors' samples. CDR3 residues: CASSSTESGEQYF. The CDR3 nucleotides are TGTGCCAGCAGTTCTACCGAGTCAGGCGAGCAGTACTTC.